This T cell receptor (beta chain) was observed in a study of identical twins. Notes on the study in general: Weaker excess twin sharing was observed in beta out-of-frame sequences.

TCRdb itself ran the 5' RACE reads through MiXCR, one entry per CDR3 protein. Of nearly 650,000 distinct CDR3 sequences in the sample, roughly 7.2% were seen once. CDR3 size: 15 residues. With V trimmed by 7 bases and J by 8 bases, 7 bases remained unmatched. CDR1 is SEHNR, CDR2 FQNEAQ, per germline (reference sequence). Details on this clonotype: Its antigen remains unidentified.

These same records also appear under a second study, on yellow fever vaccine responses in identical twins. That report notes: Reportedly, twins showed a vaccine T cell response that looked partly convergent and partly personalized.

The receptor's source is a woman between 18 and 29 years old in good health. The rearrangement joins TRBV7-9 to TRBJ2-1, with 14 nucleotides matching TRBD2. Material for sequencing was PBMCs. CDR3: CASTGTSGGNDEQFF. The CDR3 DNA reads as TGTGCCAGCACTGGGACTAGCGGGGGTAACGATGAGCAGTTCTTC.